These 2 T cell receptor beta chains were all obtained from the same sample, sequenced in a study of blood T cell repertoires in COVID-19. TCRdb keeps only in-frame clones here, not all; method: immunoSEQ multiplex PCR. This table holds about 340,000 clones, 87% found once. Material: peripheral blood. The source of these receptors is a woman aged 45-65 years with COVID-19, enrolled during active disease.

The rearrangement joins TRBV19 to TRBJ2-3; possibly TRBD2 for D (5 bases). V dropped 2 bases and J dropped 0 bases, with 12 bases sitting between them. The germline V gene encodes CDR1 LNHDA and CDR2 SQIVND (reference sequence). This CDR3 region has 16 residues. CDR3 protein: CASSIIGGSSTDTQYF. CDR3 in DNA: TGTGCCAGTAGTATAATAGGAGGTTCTAGCACAGATACGCAGTATTTT.

This chain links TRBV3-1 (or the pseudogene TRBV3-2) with TRBJ1-2, with 7 bases matching TRBD1. V lost 3 bases, J lost 6 bases, and 7 bases stayed unmatched. The CDR3 extends over 14 amino acids. The germline CDR1 and CDR2 sequences are LGHDT and YNNKEL (reference sequence). CDR3 coding DNA: TGTGCCAGCAGCCACCAGACAGGGCCCAATGGCTACACCTTC. Amino acid sequence: CASSHQTGPNGYTF.